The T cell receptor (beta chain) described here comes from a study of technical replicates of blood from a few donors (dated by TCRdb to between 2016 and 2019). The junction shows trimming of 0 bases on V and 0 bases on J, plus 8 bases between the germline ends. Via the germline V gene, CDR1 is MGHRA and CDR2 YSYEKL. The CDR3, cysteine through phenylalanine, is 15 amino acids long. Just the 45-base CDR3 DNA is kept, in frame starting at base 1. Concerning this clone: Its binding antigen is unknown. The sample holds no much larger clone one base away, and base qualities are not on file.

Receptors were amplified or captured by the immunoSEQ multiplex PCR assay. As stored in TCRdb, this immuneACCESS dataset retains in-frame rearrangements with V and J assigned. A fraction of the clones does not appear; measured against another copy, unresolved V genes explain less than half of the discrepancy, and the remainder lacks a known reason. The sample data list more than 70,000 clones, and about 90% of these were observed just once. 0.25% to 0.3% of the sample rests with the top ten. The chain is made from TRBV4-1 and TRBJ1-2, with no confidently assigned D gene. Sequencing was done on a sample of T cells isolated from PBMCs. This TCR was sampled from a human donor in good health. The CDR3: CASSQESFPNYGYTF. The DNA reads TGCGCCAGCAGCCAAGAGAGTTTCCCTAACTATGGCTACACCTTC.